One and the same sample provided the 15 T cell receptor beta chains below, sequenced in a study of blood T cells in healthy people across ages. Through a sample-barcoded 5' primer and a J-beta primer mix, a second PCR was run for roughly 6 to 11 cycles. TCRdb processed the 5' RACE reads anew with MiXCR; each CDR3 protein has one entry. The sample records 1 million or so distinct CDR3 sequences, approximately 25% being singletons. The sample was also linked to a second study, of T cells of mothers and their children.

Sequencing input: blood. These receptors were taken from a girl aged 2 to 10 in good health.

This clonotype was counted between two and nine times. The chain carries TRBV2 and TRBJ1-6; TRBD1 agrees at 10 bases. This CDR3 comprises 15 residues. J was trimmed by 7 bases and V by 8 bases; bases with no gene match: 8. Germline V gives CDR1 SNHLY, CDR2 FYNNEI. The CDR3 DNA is TGTGCCAGCGGACGACAGGGGGCGCAGAATTCACCCCTCCACTTT. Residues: CASGRQGAQNSPLHF.

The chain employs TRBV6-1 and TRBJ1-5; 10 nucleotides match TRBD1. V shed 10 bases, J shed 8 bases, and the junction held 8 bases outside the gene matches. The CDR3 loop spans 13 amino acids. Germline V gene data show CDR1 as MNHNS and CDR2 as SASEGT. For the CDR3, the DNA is TGTGCCACACGAGGACAGGGGGAAAAGCCCCAGCATTTT. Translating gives CATRGQGEKPQHF.

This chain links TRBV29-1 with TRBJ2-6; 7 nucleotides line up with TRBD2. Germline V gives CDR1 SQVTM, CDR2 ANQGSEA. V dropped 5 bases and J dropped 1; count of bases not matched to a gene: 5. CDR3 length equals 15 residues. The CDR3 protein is CSVRGRGSGANVLTF. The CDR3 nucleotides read TGCAGCGTTCGCGGGAGAGGGTCTGGGGCCAACGTCCTGACTTTC. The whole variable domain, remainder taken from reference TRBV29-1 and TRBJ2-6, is SAVISQKPSRDICQRGTSLTIQCQVDSQVTMMFWYRQQPGQSLTLIATANQGSEATYESGFVIDKFPISRPNLTFSTLTVSNMSPEDSSIYLCSVRGRGSGANVLTFGAGSRLTVL.

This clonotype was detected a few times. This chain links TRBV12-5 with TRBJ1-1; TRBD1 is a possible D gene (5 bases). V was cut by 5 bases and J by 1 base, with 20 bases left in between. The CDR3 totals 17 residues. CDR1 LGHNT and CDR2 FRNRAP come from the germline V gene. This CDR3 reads CASGGWGIEYPNTEAFF. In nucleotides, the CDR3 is TGTGCTAGTGGTGGGTGGGGGATTGAGTATCCGAACACTGAAGCTTTCTTT.

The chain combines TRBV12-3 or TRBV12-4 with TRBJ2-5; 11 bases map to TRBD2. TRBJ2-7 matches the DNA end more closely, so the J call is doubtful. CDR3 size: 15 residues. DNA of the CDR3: TGTGCCAGCAGTAGACTAGCGGGGATCGGCTACGAGCAGTACTTC. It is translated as CASSRLAGIGYEQYF.

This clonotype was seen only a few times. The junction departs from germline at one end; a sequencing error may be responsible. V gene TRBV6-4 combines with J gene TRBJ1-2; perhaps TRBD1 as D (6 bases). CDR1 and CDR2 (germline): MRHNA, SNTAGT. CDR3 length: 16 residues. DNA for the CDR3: TGTGCCAGCAGTGACTCGACCCTAACAGGGAACTCTGGCTACACCTTC. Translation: CASSDSTLTGNSGYTF.

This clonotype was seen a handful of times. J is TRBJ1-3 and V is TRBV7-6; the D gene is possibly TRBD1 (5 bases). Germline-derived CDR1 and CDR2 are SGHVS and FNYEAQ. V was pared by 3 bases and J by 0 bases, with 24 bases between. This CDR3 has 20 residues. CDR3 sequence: CASSLYISGPGKSSGNTIYF. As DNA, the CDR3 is TGTGCCAGCAGCTTGTATATTTCGGGCCCAGGGAAAAGCTCTGGAAACACCATATATTTT.

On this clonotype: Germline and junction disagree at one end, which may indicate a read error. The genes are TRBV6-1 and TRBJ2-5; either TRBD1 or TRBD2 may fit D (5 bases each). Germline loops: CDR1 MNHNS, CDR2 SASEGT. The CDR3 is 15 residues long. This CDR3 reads CAGSEEGDPGETQYF. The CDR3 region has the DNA TGTGCCGGCAGTGAAGAGGGAGACCCAGGGGAGACCCAGTACTTC.

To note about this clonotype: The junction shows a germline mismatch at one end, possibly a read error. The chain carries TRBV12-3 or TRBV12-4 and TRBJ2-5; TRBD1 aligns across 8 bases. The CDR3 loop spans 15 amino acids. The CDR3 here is CVSISGTGYQETQYF. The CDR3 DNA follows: TGTGTCAGCATTTCCGGGACAGGCTACCAAGAGACCCAGTACTTC.

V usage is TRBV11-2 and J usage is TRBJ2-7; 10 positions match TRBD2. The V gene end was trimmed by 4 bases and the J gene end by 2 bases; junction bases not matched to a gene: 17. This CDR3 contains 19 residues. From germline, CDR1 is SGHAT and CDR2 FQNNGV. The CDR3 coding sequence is TGTGCCAGCAGCTCCCTAGCGGGAGAGGCCTCTGTTAAGCCCTACGAGCAGTACTTC. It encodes CASSSLAGEASVKPYEQYF.

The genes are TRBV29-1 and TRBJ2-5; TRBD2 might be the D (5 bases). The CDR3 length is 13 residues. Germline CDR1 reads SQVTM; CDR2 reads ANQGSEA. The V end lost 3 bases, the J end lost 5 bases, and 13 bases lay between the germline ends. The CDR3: CSVEVFGGETQYF. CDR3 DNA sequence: TGCAGCGTTGAGGTCTTTGGCGGGGAGACCCAGTACTTC.

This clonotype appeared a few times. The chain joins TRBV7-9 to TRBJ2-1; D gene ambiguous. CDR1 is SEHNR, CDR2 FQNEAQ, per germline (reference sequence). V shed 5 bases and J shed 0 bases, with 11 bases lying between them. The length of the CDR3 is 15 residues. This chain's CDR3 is CASSPSQPSYNEQFF. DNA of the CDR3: TGTGCCAGCAGCCCTTCCCAGCCCTCCTACAATGAGCAGTTCTTC.

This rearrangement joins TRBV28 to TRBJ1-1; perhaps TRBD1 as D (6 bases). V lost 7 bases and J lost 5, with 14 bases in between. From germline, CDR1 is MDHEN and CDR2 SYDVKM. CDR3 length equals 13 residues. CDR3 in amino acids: CASIRPGETEAFF. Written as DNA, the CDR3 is TGTGCCAGCATAAGGCCAGGGGAGACTGAAGCTTTCTTT.

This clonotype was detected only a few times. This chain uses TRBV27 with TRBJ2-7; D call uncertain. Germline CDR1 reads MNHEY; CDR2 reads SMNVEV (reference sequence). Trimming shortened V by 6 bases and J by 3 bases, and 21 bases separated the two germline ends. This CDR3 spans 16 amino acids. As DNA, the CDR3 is TGTGCCAGCAGCCCGGATCAGCCGTACAGATTCTACGAGCAGTACTTC. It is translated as CASSPDQPYRFYEQYF.

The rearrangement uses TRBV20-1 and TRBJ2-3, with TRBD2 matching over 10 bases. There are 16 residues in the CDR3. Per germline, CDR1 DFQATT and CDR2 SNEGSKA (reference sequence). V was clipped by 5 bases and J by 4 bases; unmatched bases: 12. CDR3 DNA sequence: TGCAGTGCTCCCCCTCGAAGCGGGGGGGCTTCAGATACGCAGTATTTT. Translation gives CSAPPRSGGASDTQYF.